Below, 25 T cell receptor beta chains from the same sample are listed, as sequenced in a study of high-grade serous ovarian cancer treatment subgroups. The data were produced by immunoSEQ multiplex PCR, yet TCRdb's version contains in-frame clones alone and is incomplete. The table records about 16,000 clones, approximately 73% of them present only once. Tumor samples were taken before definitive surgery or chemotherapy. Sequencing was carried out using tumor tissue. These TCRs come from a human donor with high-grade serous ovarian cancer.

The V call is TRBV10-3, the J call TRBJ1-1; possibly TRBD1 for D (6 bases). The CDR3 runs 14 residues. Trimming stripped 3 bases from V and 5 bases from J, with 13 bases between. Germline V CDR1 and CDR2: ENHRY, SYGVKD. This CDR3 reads CAISERGGRTEAFF. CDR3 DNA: TGTGCCATCAGTGAAAGGGGGGGCAGAACTGAAGCTTTCTTT.

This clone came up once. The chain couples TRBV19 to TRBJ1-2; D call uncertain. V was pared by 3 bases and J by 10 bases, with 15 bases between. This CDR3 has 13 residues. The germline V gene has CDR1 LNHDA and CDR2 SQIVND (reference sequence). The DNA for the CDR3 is TGTGCCAGTAGTATTCTATCCCCTCTTGACTACACCTTC. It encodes CASSILSPLDYTF. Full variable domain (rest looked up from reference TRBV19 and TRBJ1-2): DGGITQSPKYLFRKEGQNVTLSCEQNLNHDAMYWYRQDPGQGLRLIYYSQIVNDFQKGDIAEGYSVSREKKESFPLTVTSAQKNPTAFYLCASSILSPLDYTFGSGTRLTVV.

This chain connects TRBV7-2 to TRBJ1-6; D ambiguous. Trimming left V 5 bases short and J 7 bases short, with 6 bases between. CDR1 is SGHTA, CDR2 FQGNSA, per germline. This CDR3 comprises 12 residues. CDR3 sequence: CASSPGNSPLHF. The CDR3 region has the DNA TGTGCCAGCAGCCCGGGAAATTCACCCCTCCACTTT.

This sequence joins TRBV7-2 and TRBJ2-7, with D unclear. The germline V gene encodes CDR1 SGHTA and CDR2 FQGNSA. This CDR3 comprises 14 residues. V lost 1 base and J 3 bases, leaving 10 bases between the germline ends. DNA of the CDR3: TGTGCCAGCAGCTTAGAGGCTAGTTACTACGAGCAGTACTTC. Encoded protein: CASSLEASYYEQYF.

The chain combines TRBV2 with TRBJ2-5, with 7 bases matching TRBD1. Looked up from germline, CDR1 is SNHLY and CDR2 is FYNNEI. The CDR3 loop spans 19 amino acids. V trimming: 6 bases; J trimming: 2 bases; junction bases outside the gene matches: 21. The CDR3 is CASSPGTALTHLPQETQYF. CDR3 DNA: TGTGCCAGCAGCCCCGGGACAGCCTTGACACATCTGCCTCAAGAGACCCAGTACTTC. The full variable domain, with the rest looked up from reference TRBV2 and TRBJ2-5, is EPEVTQTPSHQVTQMGQEVILRCVPISNHLYFYWYRQILGQKVEFLVSFYNNEISEKSEIFDDQFSVERPDGSNFTLKIRSTKLEDSAMYFCASSPGTALTHLPQETQYFGPGTRLLVL.

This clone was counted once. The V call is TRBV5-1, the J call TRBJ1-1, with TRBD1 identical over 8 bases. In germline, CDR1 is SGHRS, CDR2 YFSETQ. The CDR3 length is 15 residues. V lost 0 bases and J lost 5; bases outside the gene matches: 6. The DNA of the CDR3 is TGCGCCAGCAGCTTGGAGGCAGGGGGCGGAACTGAAGCTTTCTTT. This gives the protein CASSLEAGGGTEAFF. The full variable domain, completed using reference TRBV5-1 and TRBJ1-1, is KAGVTQTPRYLIKTRGQQVTLSCSPISGHRSVSWYQQTPGQGLQFLFEYFSETQRNKGNFPGRFSGRQFSNSRSEMNVSTLELGDSALYLCASSLEAGGGTEAFFGQGTRLTVV.

This CDR3 reads CAISDEGMSTDTQYF. CDR3 nucleotide sequence: TGTGCCATCAGTGACGAGGGGATGAGCACAGATACGCAGTATTTT. The gene calls are TRBV10-3 and TRBJ2-3, with D perhaps assigned TRBD1 or TRBD2 (5 bases each). Deletions cut 3 bases from V and 0 bases from J, with 10 bases between. The CDR3 is 15 residues long. The V gene's germline CDR1 is ENHRY and CDR2 SYGVKD.

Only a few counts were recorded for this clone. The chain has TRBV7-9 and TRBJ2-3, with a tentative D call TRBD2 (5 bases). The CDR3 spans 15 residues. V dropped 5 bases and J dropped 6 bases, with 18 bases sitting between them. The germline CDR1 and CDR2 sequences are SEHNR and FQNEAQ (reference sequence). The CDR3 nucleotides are TGTGCCAGCAGCAGCGACAAGGGAAGGGAGGATACGCAGTATTTT. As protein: CASSSDKGREDTQYF.

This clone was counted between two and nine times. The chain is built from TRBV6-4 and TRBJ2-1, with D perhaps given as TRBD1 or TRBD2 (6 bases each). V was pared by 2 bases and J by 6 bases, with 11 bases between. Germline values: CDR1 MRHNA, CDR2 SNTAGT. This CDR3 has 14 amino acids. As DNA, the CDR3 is TGTGCCAGCAGTGACATGGAGGGGGTCAATGAGCAGTTCTTC. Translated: CASSDMEGVNEQFF.

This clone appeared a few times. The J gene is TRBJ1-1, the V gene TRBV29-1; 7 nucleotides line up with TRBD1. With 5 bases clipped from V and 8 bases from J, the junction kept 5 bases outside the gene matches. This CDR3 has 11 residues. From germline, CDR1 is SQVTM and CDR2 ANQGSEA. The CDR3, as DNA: TGCAGCGTTTTACAGGGGTCCGAAGCTTTCTTT. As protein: CSVLQGSEAFF.

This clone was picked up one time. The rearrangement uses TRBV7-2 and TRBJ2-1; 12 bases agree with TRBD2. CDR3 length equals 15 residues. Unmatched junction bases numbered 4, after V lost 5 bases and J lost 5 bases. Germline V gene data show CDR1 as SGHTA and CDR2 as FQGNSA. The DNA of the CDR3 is TGTGCCAGCAGCACCCTAGCGGGGGGGAACAATGAGCAGTTCTTC. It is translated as CASSTLAGGNNEQFF. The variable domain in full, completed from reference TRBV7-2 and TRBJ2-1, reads GAGVSQSPSNKVTEKGKDVELRCDPISGHTALYWYRQSLGQGLEFLIYFQGNSAPDKSGLPSDRFSAERTGGSVSTLTIQRTQQEDSAVYLCASSTLAGGNNEQFFGPGTRLTVL.

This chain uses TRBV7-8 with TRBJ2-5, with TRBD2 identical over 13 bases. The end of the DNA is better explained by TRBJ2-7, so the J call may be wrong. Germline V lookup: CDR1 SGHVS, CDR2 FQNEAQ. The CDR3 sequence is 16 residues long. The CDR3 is CASSLEVLAGGDEQYF. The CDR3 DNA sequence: TGTGCCAGCAGCTTAGAGGTACTAGCGGGGGGGGACGAGCAGTACTTC.

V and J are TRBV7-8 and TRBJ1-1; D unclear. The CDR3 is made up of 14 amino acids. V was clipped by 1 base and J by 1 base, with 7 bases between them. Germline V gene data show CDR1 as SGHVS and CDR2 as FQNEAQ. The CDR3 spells CASSLGGKNTEAFF. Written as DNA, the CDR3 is TGTGCCAGCAGCTTAGGAGGCAAGAACACTGAAGCTTTCTTT.

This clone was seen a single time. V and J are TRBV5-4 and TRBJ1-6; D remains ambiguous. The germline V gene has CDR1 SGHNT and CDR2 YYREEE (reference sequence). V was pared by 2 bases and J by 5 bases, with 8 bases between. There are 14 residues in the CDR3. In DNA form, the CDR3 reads TGTGCCAGCAGCTTTAGGGCGGATAATTCACCCCTCCACTTT. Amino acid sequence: CASSFRADNSPLHF.

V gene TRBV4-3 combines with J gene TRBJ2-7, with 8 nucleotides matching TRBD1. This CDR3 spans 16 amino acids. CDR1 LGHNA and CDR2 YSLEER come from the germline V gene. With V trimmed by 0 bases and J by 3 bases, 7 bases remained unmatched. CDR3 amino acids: CASSQDRGPPHYEQYF. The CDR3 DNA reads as TGCGCCAGCAGCCAAGACAGGGGGCCACCGCACTACGAGCAGTACTTC.

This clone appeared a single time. The CDR3, as DNA: TGTGCCAGCAGCCACACCAGTTCGGAGCAGTTCTTC. It codes for CASSHTSSEQFF. The chain recombines TRBV6-5 with TRBJ2-1; unclear D gene. The CDR3 has 12 amino acids. The germline V gene has CDR1 MNHEY and CDR2 SVGAGI. V lost 6 bases and J lost 10, with 13 bases in between.

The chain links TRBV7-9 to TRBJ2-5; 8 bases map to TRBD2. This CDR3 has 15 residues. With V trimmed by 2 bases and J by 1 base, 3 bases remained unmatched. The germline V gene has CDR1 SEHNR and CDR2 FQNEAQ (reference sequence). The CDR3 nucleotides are TGTGCCAGCAGCTTATTGGGACTAGGCCAAGAGACCCAGTACTTC. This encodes CASSLLGLGQETQYF.

The CDR3 bases are TGTGCCAGCTCCCTCGGACAGGGTACTGAAGCTTTCTTT. Protein product: CASSLGQGTEAFF. The gene calls are TRBV18 and TRBJ1-1, with 8 bases that match TRBD1. The CDR3 contains 13 residues. Looked up from germline, CDR1 is KGHSH and CDR2 is LQKENI. Losses at the gene ends were 6 bases for V and 5 bases for J; bases not matched to a gene: 5.

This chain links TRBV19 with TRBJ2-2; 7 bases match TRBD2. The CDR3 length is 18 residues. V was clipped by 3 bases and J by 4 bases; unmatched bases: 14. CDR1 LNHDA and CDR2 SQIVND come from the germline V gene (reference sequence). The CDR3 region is CASSIPWGRGQGTGELFF. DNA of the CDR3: TGTGCCAGTAGTATTCCCTGGGGGAGGGGTCAGGGCACCGGGGAGCTGTTTTTT.

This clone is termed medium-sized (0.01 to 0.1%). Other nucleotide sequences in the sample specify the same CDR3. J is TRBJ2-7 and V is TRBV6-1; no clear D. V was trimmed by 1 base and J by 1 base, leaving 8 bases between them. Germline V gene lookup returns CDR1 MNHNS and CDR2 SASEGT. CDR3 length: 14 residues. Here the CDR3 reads CASSEGPGSYEQYF. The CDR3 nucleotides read TGTGCCAGCAGTGAAGGTCCGGGTTCCTACGAGCAGTACTTC.

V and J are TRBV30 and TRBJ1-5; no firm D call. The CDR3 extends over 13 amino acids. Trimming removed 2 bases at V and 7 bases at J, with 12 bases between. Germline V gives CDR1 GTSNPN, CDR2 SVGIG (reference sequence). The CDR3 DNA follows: TGTGCCTGGAGTAAAATGGAGGGACAGCCCCAGCATTTT. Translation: CAWSKMEGQPQHF.

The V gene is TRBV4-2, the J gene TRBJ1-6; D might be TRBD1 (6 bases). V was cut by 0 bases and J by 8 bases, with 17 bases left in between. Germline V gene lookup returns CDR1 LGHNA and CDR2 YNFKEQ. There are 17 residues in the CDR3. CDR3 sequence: CASSQDTGNEGDSPLHF. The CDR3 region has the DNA TGTGCCAGCAGCCAAGATACGGGCAACGAGGGGGATTCACCCCTCCACTTT.

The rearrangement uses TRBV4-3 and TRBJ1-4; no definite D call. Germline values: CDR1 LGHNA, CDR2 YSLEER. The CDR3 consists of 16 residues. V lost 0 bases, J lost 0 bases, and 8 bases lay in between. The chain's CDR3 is CASSQDPPATNEKLFF. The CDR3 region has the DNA TGCGCCAGCAGCCAAGATCCGCCTGCAACTAATGAAAAACTGTTTTTT.

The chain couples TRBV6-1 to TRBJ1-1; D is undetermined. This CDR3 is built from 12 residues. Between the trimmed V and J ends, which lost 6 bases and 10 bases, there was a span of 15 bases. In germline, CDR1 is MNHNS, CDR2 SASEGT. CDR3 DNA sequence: TGTGCCAGCAGCCTTTGGGGAGGGAGAGCTTTCTTT. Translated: CASSLWGGRAFF.

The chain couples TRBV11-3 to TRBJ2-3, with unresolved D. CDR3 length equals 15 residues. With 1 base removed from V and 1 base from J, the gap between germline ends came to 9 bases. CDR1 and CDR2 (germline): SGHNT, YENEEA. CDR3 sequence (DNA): TGTGCCAGCAGCTTAGGTATCGGGCGCACAGATACGCAGTATTTT. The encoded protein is CASSLGIGRTDTQYF.